The 22 T cell receptor beta chains reported below all come from one sample, sequenced in a study of T cells in Graves' hyperthyroidism and ophthalmopathy. The TCR beta CDR3 regions underwent amplification using RNA transcripts as the source. The TCR CDR3 was amplified in a first-round RT-PCR using the HTBI primer set. TCRdb called the multiplex PCR reads again in MiXCR, with one record for every CDR3 protein. The sample lists some 270,000 distinct CDR3 sequences; around 26% were seen once. Sequencing input: blood. The source of these receptors is a middle-aged woman with Graves' ophthalmopathy.

For this clonotype: Relative to the germline gene, one junction end is altered; a read error may explain this. The chain carries TRBV20-1 and TRBJ1-5; no reliable D call. The CDR3 is 15 amino acids. CDR1 and CDR2 from the germline V gene are DFQATT and SNEGSKA (reference sequence). The CDR3, as DNA: TGCAGTGCTAGAGATCAATTCGGGTTTGGCCAGCCCCAGCTTTTT. Translation gives CSARDQFGFGQPQLF.

This sequence joins TRBV20-1 and TRBJ2-7; 9 bases match TRBD2. V was pared by 3 bases and J by 2 bases, with 11 bases of the junction left unmatched. Germline CDR1 reads DFQATT; CDR2 reads SNEGSKA (reference sequence). The CDR3 is 16 residues long. CDR3 in DNA: TGCAGTGCTAGGGACTTTCTAGCGGGACTCGCCTACGAGCAGTACTTC. Translation gives CSARDFLAGLAYEQYF.

The table lists this clonotype with many counts. At one of its ends the junction is not consistent with the germline gene, which may arise from a read error. V and J are TRBV3-1 and TRBJ1-1; D may be TRBD1 (5 bases). CDR3 size: 13 residues. The germline V gene has CDR1 LGHDT and CDR2 YNNKEL (reference sequence). CDR3 coding DNA: TGCGCCAGCAGCCCGGGGCCGAACACTGAAGCTTTCTTT. Amino acid sequence: CASSPGPNTEAFF.

Concerning this clonotype itself: Compared with germline, one end of the junction differs, possibly owing to a read error. The chain carries TRBV2 and TRBJ1-3, with D unclear. This CDR3 is 16 amino acids long. The germline gives CDR1 SNHLY, CDR2 FYNNEI. The CDR3 here is CASGESAAFSGNTIYF. CDR3 DNA sequence: TGTGCCAGCGGTGAATCGGCAGCCTTCTCTGGAAACACCATATATTTT.

This clonotype has a count of ten or more. This chain joins TRBV19 and TRBJ1-5; 7 bases are a match to TRBD1. This CDR3 is built from 15 residues. Germline V gene sequence: CDR1 LNHDA, CDR2 SQIVND (reference sequence). Trimming cost V 6 bases and J 0 bases; bases outside gene matches: 5. CDR3 region: CASRGTAYSNQPQHF. CDR3 sequence (DNA): TGTGCCAGTAGAGGGACAGCATATAGCAATCAGCCCCAGCATTTT.

This clonotype was observed many times. V and J are TRBV11-2 and TRBJ2-2; D gene unclear. The CDR3 totals 12 residues. Germline V gene data show CDR1 as SGHAT and CDR2 as FQNNGV. Trimming took 8 bases from V and 5 from J, leaving 9 bases between them. This chain's CDR3 is CASSRRTGELFF. The CDR3 nucleotides are TGTGCCAGCTCTCGCAGGACCGGGGAGCTGTTTTTT. Together with reference TRBV11-2 and TRBJ2-2, the CDR3 gives the full variable domain: EAGVAQSPRYKIIEKRQSVAFWCNPISGHATLYWYQQILGQGPKLLIQFQNNGVVDDSQLPKDRFSAERLKGVDSTLKIQPAKLEDSAVYLCASSRRTGELFFGEGSRLTVL.

The chain employs TRBV6-2 or TRBV6-3 and TRBJ1-5; D not resolved. Germline loops: CDR1 MNHEY, CDR2 SVGEGT. The CDR3 extends over 9 amino acids. The CDR3 is CQPNQPQHF. The CDR3 DNA reads as TGTCAACCTAATCAGCCCCAGCATTTT.

This clonotype was found many times. The chain employs TRBV6-4 and TRBJ1-1; 9 bases match TRBD1. Germline lookup yields CDR1 MRHNA and CDR2 SNTAGT. This CDR3 comprises 14 residues. Unmatched junction bases numbered 8, after V lost 6 bases and J lost 6 bases. CDR3 residues: CASRKGQGEAEAFF. CDR3 nucleotide sequence: TGTGCCAGCAGAAAGGGACAGGGTGAGGCTGAAGCTTTCTTT.

This clonotype was counted ten times or more. The chain recombines TRBV4-1 with TRBJ2-2; a weak D match, TRBD1 (5 bases). CDR3 size: 15 residues. In germline, CDR1 is MGHRA, CDR2 YSYEKL. Trimming cost V 0 bases and J 8 bases, with 13 bases left between them. The CDR3 sequence is CASSQDWQGGGELFF. In DNA, the CDR3 is TGCGCCAGCAGCCAAGATTGGCAGGGTGGAGGGGAGCTGTTTTTT.

This chain connects TRBV19 to TRBJ1-5; a weak D match, TRBD1 (5 bases). Germline V gives CDR1 LNHDA, CDR2 SQIVND (reference sequence). V lost 3 bases and J lost 5, with 17 bases in between. The CDR3 spans 16 residues. This chain's CDR3 is CASSIVGSRDHQPQHF. In DNA form, the CDR3 reads TGTGCCAGTAGTATTGTAGGCTCGCGGGACCATCAGCCCCAGCATTTT.

In its sample, this clonotype was seen many times. The chain links TRBV20-1 to TRBJ2-7; D possibly corresponds to TRBD1 (7 bases). The CDR3 is 14 amino acids. From germline, CDR1 is DFQATT and CDR2 SNEGSKA (reference sequence). In DNA form, the CDR3 reads TGCAGCTCAAGGGGGCGGGACCTAGCCTACGAGCAGTACTTC. This gives the protein CSSRGRDLAYEQYF.

This clonotype was observed at least ten times. The chain recombines TRBV18 with TRBJ2-5; D might be TRBD1 or TRBD2, each matching 5 bases. Germline V gene data show CDR1 as KGHSH and CDR2 as LQKENI. Trimming removed 3 bases from V and 5 bases from J, with 16 bases in between. The CDR3 is 15 amino acids. CDR3 region: CASSPGTGRGETQYF. In DNA form, the CDR3 reads TGTGCCAGCTCACCCGGGACGGGTCGGGGTGAGACCCAGTACTTC. Full variable domain (outside the CDR3, taken from reference TRBV18 and TRBJ2-5): NAGVMQNPRHLVRRRGQEARLRCSPMKGHSHVYWYRQLPEEGLKFMVYLQKENIIDESGMPKERFSAEFPKEGPSILRIQQVVRGDSAAYFCASSPGTGRGETQYFGPGTRLLVL.

The V gene is TRBV6-1, the J gene TRBJ2-7, with 9 bases that match TRBD1. This CDR3 region has 15 residues. The ends lost 6 bases at V and 2 bases at J; junction bases unmatched: 8. In germline, CDR1 is MNHNS, CDR2 SASEGT. The CDR3 region has the DNA TGTGCCAGCAGAACATCGGGACAGGGCCCCTACGAGCAGTACTTC. Its translation is CASRTSGQGPYEQYF.

In the case of this clonotype: This sequence may be a read error, since a much larger clone differs from it by one base. V is TRBV5-4 and J is TRBJ1-2; 10 bases are a match to TRBD1. V lost 4 bases and J lost 7; bases outside the gene matches: 13. Germline CDR1 is SGHNT and CDR2 is YYREEE (reference sequence). CDR3 length: 16 amino acids. CDR3 coding DNA: TGTGCCAGCAGCGGACCCGACAGACAGGGGGCGGGTGGCTACACCTTC. Its protein is CASSGPDRQGAGGYTF.

The chain is built from TRBV6-1 and TRBJ2-5, with 10 bases that match TRBD2. Germline CDR1 and CDR2: MNHNS and SASEGT. The V gene end was trimmed by 5 bases and the J gene end by 3 bases; junction bases not matched to a gene: 6. This CDR3 spans 15 amino acids. CDR3 coding DNA: TGTGCCAGCAGTCCCACCACTAGCGGGAAAGAGACCCAGTACTTC. It encodes CASSPTTSGKETQYF.

This clonotype showed up just once. The CDR3 coding sequence is TGTGCCAGCACCTTTTCGACAGGACGAGCCTACACCTTC. Translation gives CASTFSTGRAYTF. This chain joins TRBV12-3 or TRBV12-4 and TRBJ1-2, with D possibly matching TRBD1 (6 bases). V was cut by 7 bases and J by 10 bases, with 19 bases left in between. The CDR3 runs to 13 residues.

The chain employs TRBV20-1 and TRBJ1-3; 9 bases align to TRBD1. The CDR3 runs 16 residues. Trimming cost V 3 bases and J 1 base; bases outside gene matches: 7. CDR1 and CDR2 (germline): DFQATT, SNEGSKA (reference sequence). The chain's CDR3 is CSASYRGLGSGNTIYF. DNA for the CDR3: TGCAGTGCTAGCTACAGGGGGCTAGGATCTGGAAACACCATATATTTT.

The V gene is TRBV7-8, the J gene TRBJ1-2; 9 positions agree with TRBD1. Looked up from germline, CDR1 is SGHVS and CDR2 is FQNEAQ. CDR3 length: 15 amino acids. V shed 3 bases, J shed 7 bases, and the junction held 9 bases outside the gene matches. The CDR3: CASSFGGDRAIGYTF. CDR3 nucleotide sequence: TGTGCCAGCAGCTTCGGGGGGGACAGGGCTATTGGCTACACCTTC.

This clonotype was recorded many times. The V call is TRBV5-6, the J call TRBJ2-2; TRBD1 matches at 7 bases. Trimming removed 0 bases from V and 7 bases from J; junction bases left unmatched: 9. CDR3 length equals 16 residues. The germline gives CDR1 SGHDT, CDR2 YYEEEE. The CDR3 is CASSLVVQGSGGELFF. DNA for the CDR3: TGTGCCAGCAGCTTGGTCGTACAGGGGTCGGGCGGGGAGCTGTTTTTT.

The chain uses TRBV12-3 or TRBV12-4 and TRBJ2-5; the D gene is possibly TRBD2 (6 bases). This CDR3 has 12 residues. V lost 0 bases and J lost 9, with 8 bases in between. In nucleotides, the CDR3 is TGTGCCAGCAGTTTAGCGGGGACTTCCCAGTACTTC. This codes for CASSLAGTSQYF.

The chain combines TRBV7-3 with TRBJ1-5, with a tentative D call TRBD1 (5 bases). The V and J ends lost 4 bases and 2 bases respectively, with 18 bases between them. The CDR3 extends over 17 amino acids. Germline V CDR1 and CDR2: SGHTA, FQGTGA. In DNA form, the CDR3 reads TGTGCCAGCAGCTCGGAAGTTCCTAGGGGTTGCAATCAGCCCCAGCATTTT. It is translated as CASSSEVPRGCNQPQHF.

This clonotype was observed a single time. The V call is TRBV7-2, the J call TRBJ2-2, with D hard to call. V lost 4 bases and J 1 base, leaving 10 bases between the germline ends. The germline V gene encodes CDR1 SGHTA and CDR2 FQGNSA. This CDR3 has 15 amino acids. Here the CDR3 DNA reads TGTGCCAGCAGCTCCCATCGCCGGAACACCGGGGAGCTGTTTTTT. Translated: CASSSHRRNTGELFF.